This T cell receptor beta chain was sequenced during a study of vaccination effects on CD4 cells after COVID-19. On the study more broadly: Each well held 1.5 million to 2.5 million PBMC cultured with approximately 9.6 ug/ml peptides and 8.5 to 10 IU/ml IL-2.

General study points: Clones from infection and from vaccination both contracted markedly late after vaccination.

The CDR3 length is 17 residues. V dropped 2 bases and J dropped 0; count of bases not matched to a gene: 5. The germline gives CDR1 KGHSH, CDR2 LQKENI. A word on this clone: Its cognate antigen is unknown.

Method: immunoSEQ multiplex PCR; TCRdb's copy keeps in-frame clones and lacks some. The sample yields around 66,000 clones, about 67% seen once. After less than twelve days in culture, the CD4+ T cells were isolated. As their vaccination, participants received two doses of either BNT162b2 or mRNA-1273. Vaccinated recipients, who were negative for nucleocapsid antibodies, had no history of SARS-CoV-2 infection. The receptor's source is a human donor who received a COVID-19 vaccine. The sample in question was CD4+ T cells from PBMCs cultured without peptide, obtained after COVID-19 vaccination. V gene TRBV18 combines with J gene TRBJ1-4; 8 bases are shared with TRBD1. CDR3 in DNA: TGTGCCAGCTCACCATCTGGACAGGGTACAACTAATGAAAAACTGTTTTTT. It encodes CASSPSGQGTTNEKLFF.